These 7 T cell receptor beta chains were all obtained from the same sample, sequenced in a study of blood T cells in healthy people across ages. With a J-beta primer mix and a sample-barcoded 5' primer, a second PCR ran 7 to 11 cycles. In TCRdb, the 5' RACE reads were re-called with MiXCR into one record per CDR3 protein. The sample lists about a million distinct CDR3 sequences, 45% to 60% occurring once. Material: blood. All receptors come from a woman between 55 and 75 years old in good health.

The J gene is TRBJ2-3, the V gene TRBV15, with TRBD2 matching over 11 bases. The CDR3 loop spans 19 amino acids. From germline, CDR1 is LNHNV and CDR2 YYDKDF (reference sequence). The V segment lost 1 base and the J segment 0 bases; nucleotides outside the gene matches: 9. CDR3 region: CATSRAMQSSGRSTDTQYF. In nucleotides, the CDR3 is TGTGCCACCAGCAGAGCCATGCAGTCTAGCGGGAGGAGCACAGATACGCAGTATTTT.

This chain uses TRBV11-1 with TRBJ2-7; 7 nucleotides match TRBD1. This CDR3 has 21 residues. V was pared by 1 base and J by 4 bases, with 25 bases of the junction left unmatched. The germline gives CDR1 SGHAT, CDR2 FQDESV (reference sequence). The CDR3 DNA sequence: TGTGCCAGCAGCTTAGATAGGCCGGGACAGCGAAAAAAAGGGGGACGTTACGAGCAGTACTTC. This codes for CASSLDRPGQRKKGGRYEQYF.

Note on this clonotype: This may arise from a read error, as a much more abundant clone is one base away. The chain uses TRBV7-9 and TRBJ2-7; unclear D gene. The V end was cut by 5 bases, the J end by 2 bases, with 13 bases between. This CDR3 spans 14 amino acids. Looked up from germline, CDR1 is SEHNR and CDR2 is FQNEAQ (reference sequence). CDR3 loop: CASSPASTAYEQYF. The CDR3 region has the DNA TGTGCCAGCAGCCCAGCGAGCACGGCCTACGAGCAGTACTTC.

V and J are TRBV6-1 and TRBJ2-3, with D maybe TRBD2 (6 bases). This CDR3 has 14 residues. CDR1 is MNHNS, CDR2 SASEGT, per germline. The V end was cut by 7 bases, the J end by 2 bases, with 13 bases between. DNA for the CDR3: TGTGCCAGCAAGGGGAGGTTAAACACAGATACGCAGTATTTT. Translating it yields CASKGRLNTDTQYF.

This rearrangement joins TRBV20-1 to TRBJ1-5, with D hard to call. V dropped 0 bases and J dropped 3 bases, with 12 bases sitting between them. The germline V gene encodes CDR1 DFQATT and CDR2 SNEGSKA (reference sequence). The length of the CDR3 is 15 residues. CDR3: CSARDQAGYNQPQHF. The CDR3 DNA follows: TGCAGTGCTAGAGATCAAGCGGGATACAATCAGCCCCAGCATTTT.

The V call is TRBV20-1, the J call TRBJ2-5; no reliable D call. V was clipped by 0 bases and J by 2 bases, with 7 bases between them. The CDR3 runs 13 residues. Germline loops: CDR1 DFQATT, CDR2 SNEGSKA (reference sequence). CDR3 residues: CSARDPGQETQYF. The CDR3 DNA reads TGCAGTGCTAGAGATCCAGGTCAAGAGACCCAGTACTTC.

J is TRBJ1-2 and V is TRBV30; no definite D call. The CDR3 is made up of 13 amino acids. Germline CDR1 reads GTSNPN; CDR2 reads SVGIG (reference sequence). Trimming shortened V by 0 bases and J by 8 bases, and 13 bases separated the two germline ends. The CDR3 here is CAWSVQTLRGYTF. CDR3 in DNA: TGTGCCTGGAGTGTACAGACATTGCGGGGCTACACCTTC. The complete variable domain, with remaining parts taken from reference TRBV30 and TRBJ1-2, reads SQTIHQWPATLVQPVGSPLSLECTVEGTSNPNLYWYRQAAGRGLQLLFYSVGIGQISSEVPQNLSASRPQDRQFILSSKKLLLSDSGFYLCAWSVQTLRGYTFGSGTRLTVV.